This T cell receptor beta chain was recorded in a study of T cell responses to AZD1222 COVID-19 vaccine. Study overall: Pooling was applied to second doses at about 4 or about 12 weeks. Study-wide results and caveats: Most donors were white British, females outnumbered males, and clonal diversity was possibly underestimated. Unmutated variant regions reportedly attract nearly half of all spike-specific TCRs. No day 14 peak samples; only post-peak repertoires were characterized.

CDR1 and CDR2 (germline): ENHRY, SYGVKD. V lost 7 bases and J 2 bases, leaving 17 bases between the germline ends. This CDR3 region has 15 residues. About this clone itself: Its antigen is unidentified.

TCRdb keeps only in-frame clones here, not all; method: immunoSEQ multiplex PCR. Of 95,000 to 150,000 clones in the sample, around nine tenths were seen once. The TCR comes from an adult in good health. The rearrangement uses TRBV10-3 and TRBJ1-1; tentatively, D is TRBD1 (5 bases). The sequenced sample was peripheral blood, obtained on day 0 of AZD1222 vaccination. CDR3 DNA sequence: TGTGCCATCAACGCAGCGGGGCAGCCTAACACTGAAGCTTTCTTT. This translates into CAINAAGQPNTEAFF.